A single sample is the source of the 28 T cell receptor beta chains below, sequenced in a study of blood T cell repertoires in COVID-19. Libraries were prepared by immunoSEQ multiplex PCR; TCRdb keeps only in-frame clonotypes and omits some of them. Of a few hundred thousand clones in the sample, 75% to 85% were seen once. Sequences were obtained from peripheral blood. These receptors were collected from a woman in her twenties or thirties with COVID-19, enrolled during active disease.

This chain connects TRBV9 to TRBJ2-7; 8 nucleotides align to TRBD2. In germline, CDR1 is SGDLS, CDR2 YYNGEE. The CDR3 has 14 residues. V lost 4 bases, J lost 0 bases, and 3 bases stayed unmatched. This chain's CDR3 is CASSSGGGSYEQYF. CDR3 sequence (DNA): TGTGCCAGCAGCAGCGGGGGCGGCTCCTACGAGCAGTACTTC.

Concerning this clone itself: A junction boundary mismatches the germline segment, possibly from a read error. The chain combines TRBV14 with TRBJ1-2; D not resolved. The CDR3 extends over 15 amino acids. The germline V gene encodes CDR1 SGHDN and CDR2 FVKESK. This CDR3 is CASSKDRYPNYGYTF. The CDR3 nucleotides read TGTGCCAGCAGCAAAGACCGCTATCCTAACTATGGCTACACCTTC. The full variable domain, with the rest looked up from reference TRBV14 and TRBJ1-2, is EAGVTQFPSHSVIEKGQTVTLRCDPISGHDNLYWYRRVMGKEIKFLLHFVKESKQDESGMPNNRFLAERTGGTYSTLKVQPAELEDSGVYFCASSKDRYPNYGYTFGSGTRLTVV.

The chain carries TRBV12-3 or TRBV12-4 and TRBJ2-7; no reliable D call. The CDR3 extends over 12 amino acids. V gave up 2 bases and J gave up 9 bases, with 11 bases separating them. CDR3: CASSLNRVRQYF. The CDR3, as DNA: TGTGCCAGCAGTTTAAACCGGGTAAGGCAGTACTTC.

The chain couples TRBV5-6 to TRBJ2-1; 7 nucleotides line up with TRBD1. The V and J ends lost 4 bases and 6 bases, in that order; junction bases with no gene match: 13. The length of the CDR3 is 16 residues. From germline, CDR1 is SGHDT and CDR2 YYEEEE. For the CDR3, the DNA is TGTGCCAGCAGCGGCACAGGGGCCCAACGCTTCAATGAGCAGTTCTTC. Its protein product is CASSGTGAQRFNEQFF. Together with reference TRBV5-6 and TRBJ2-1, the CDR3 gives the full variable domain: DAGVTQSPTHLIKTRGQQVTLRCSPKSGHDTVSWYQQALGQGPQFIFQYYEEEERQRGNFPDRFSGHQFPNYSSELNVNALLLGDSALYLCASSGTGAQRFNEQFFGPGTRLTVL.

The rearrangement joins TRBV6-5 to TRBJ1-1; weak D call: TRBD1 (6 bases). With 0 bases removed from V and 1 base from J, the gap between germline ends came to 12 bases. The CDR3 contains 16 residues. CDR1 and CDR2 from the germline V gene are MNHEY and SVGAGI. CDR3 DNA: TGTGCCAGCAGTTACTCGAAGGTCAGGGGGAACACTGAAGCTTTCTTT. This sequence encodes CASSYSKVRGNTEAFF.

This clone has a single count. The chain uses TRBV5-8 and TRBJ2-3; 7 nucleotides align to TRBD1. The junction had 4 bases not matched to a gene; V was cut back by 1 base and J by 2 bases. The CDR3 length is 15 residues. Germline CDR1 and CDR2: SGHTS and YDEGEE. The CDR3 DNA sequence: TGTGCCAGCAGCTTGTTAGGGACAGCCACAGATACGCAGTATTTT. Translation: CASSLLGTATDTQYF.

Many counts were recorded for this clone. The chain's CDR3 is CASRPGVISNQPQHF. Written as DNA, the CDR3 is TGTGCCAGCAGACCCGGGGTCATCAGCAATCAGCCCCAGCATTTT. The chain combines TRBV27 with TRBJ1-5; D gene ambiguous. V dropped 6 bases and J dropped 1 base, with 13 bases sitting between them. Germline V gene sequence: CDR1 MNHEY, CDR2 SMNVEV (reference sequence). The CDR3 sequence is 15 residues long.

The rearrangement uses TRBV4-3 and TRBJ1-1; D not resolved. Deletions cut 1 base from V and 0 bases from J, with 21 bases between. The germline CDR1 and CDR2 sequences are LGHNA and YSLEER. The CDR3 has 19 residues. CDR3 DNA sequence: TGCGCCAGCAGCCAAGTGGTAGTCAGTTATCTGGGCGTGAACACTGAAGCTTTCTTT. Translating it yields CASSQVVVSYLGVNTEAFF.

The gene calls are TRBV11-2 and TRBJ2-4; possibly TRBD1 for D (5 bases). The V gene lost 2 bases and the J gene lost 0 bases, with 17 bases spanning the gap. The germline V gene encodes CDR1 SGHAT and CDR2 FQNNGV. CDR3 length: 18 amino acids. The CDR3 here is CASSLNTDIKLAKNIQYF. The CDR3 nucleotides read TGTGCCAGCAGCTTAAATACGGACATAAAACTAGCCAAAAACATTCAGTACTTC.

This clone was observed a few times. The gene calls are TRBV7-2 and TRBJ1-1; D not resolved. With 1 base removed from V and 4 bases from J, the gap between germline ends came to 10 bases. The CDR3 sequence is 14 residues long. Germline loops: CDR1 SGHTA, CDR2 FQGNSA. The CDR3 DNA is TGTGCCAGCAGCTTAGGGAGCTCGGGCACTGAAGCTTTCTTT. Residues: CASSLGSSGTEAFF.

This chain joins TRBV4-2 and TRBJ2-7; D remains unclear. CDR3 length: 14 residues. V lost 0 bases to trimming and J lost 1 base, with 7 bases between them. Germline CDR1 is LGHNA and CDR2 is YNFKEQ. CDR3 sequence (DNA): TGTGCCAGCAGCCAAGACTATAATTCCTACGAGCAGTACTTC. Amino acid sequence: CASSQDYNSYEQYF.

The CDR3 DNA reads as TGTGCCAGCAGCTTGGTACAGAATGAAAAACTGTTTTTT. Translating gives CASSLVQNEKLFF. The chain combines TRBV5-6 with TRBJ1-4; D gene unclear. Per germline, CDR1 SGHDT and CDR2 YYEEEE. The CDR3 is made up of 13 amino acids. Trimming left V 0 bases short and J 5 bases short, with 5 bases between.

This chain joins TRBV30 and TRBJ2-7, with a weak D call TRBD2 (6 bases). Trimming shortened V by 4 bases and J by 4 bases, and 14 bases separated the two germline ends. CDR3 size: 13 residues. The V gene's germline CDR1 is GTSNPN and CDR2 SVGIG (reference sequence). The DNA of the CDR3 is TGTGCCTGGAATTCGGGGGTTTCATACGAGCAGTACTTC. Its protein product is CAWNSGVSYEQYF.

This chain links TRBV23-1 with TRBJ2-4; D may be TRBD2 (6 bases). TRBV23-1 is an ORF for which the function is uncertain. The germline V and J ends were trimmed by 7 bases and 1 base, with 17 bases remaining between them. This CDR3 region has 16 residues. This CDR3 is CASILGRERAKNIQYF. The DNA of the CDR3 is TGCGCCAGCATTTTAGGTCGGGAGAGGGCCAAAAACATTCAGTACTTC.

The J gene is TRBJ1-2, the V gene TRBV7-9, with D hard to call. This CDR3 is built from 15 residues. Trimming took off 0 bases at V and 4 bases at J, with 12 bases between the two ends. The V gene's germline CDR1 is SEHNR and CDR2 FQNEAQ (reference sequence). The CDR3 region has the DNA TGTGCCAGCAGCTTAGCGCCGGGTTCCCCCTATGGCTACACCTTC. It specifies CASSLAPGSPYGYTF. Based on the CDR3 plus reference TRBV7-9 and TRBJ1-2, the full variable domain is DTGVSQNPRHKITKRGQNVTFRCDPISEHNRLYWYRQTLGQGPEFLTYFQNEAQLEKSRLLSDRFSAERPKGSFSTLEIQRTEQGDSAMYLCASSLAPGSPYGYTFGSGTRLTVV.

The chain has TRBV5-1 and TRBJ2-6, with D possibly TRBD1 on 6 matching bases. Germline CDR1 and CDR2: SGHRS and YFSETQ. The V end was cut by 4 bases, the J end by 3 bases, with 17 bases between. CDR3 length: 17 amino acids. The CDR3 spells CASSLSSRGIGANVLTF. CDR3 DNA sequence: TGCGCCAGCAGCCTATCCTCCAGGGGTATTGGGGCCAACGTCCTGACTTTC.

The rearrangement links TRBV19 to TRBJ2-3; the match to TRBD1 covers 9 bases. The CDR3 loop spans 15 amino acids. After removal of 5 bases from V and 0 bases from J, the junction contained 3 bases not matched to a gene. The germline gives CDR1 LNHDA, CDR2 SQIVND (reference sequence). The CDR3 region is CASSLGTGSTDTQYF. The CDR3 DNA follows: TGTGCCAGTAGTCTAGGGACAGGGAGCACAGATACGCAGTATTTT. The variable domain in full, completed from reference TRBV19 and TRBJ2-3, reads DGGITQSPKYLFRKEGQNVTLSCEQNLNHDAMYWYRQDPGQGLRLIYYSQIVNDFQKGDIAEGYSVSREKKESFPLTVTSAQKNPTAFYLCASSLGTGSTDTQYFGPGTRLTVL.

This sequence joins TRBV27 and TRBJ2-1; D remains ambiguous. V was trimmed by 6 bases and J by 0 bases, leaving 12 bases between them. Looked up from germline, CDR1 is MNHEY and CDR2 is SMNVEV (reference sequence). The CDR3 length is 15 residues. The CDR3, as DNA: TGTGCCAGCAGCCCCGGCGGAAGCTCCTACAATGAGCAGTTCTTC. It translates to CASSPGGSSYNEQFF.

The rearrangement uses TRBV7-8 and TRBJ1-2; 7 positions agree with TRBD1. The germline CDR1 and CDR2 sequences are SGHVS and FQNEAQ. The ends lost 4 bases at V and 4 bases at J; junction bases unmatched: 6. This CDR3 contains 14 residues. CDR3 residues: CASSSGDRTYGYTF. The CDR3 DNA is TGTGCCAGCAGCTCAGGGGACAGAACCTATGGCTACACCTTC.

The chain couples TRBV3-1 (or the pseudogene TRBV3-2) to TRBJ1-5, with D maybe TRBD1 (5 bases). Deletions cut 4 bases from V and 8 bases from J, with 12 bases between. This CDR3 is built from 13 residues. Per germline, CDR1 LGHDT and CDR2 YNNKEL (reference sequence). In nucleotides, the CDR3 is TGTGCCAGCAGCCGCGGAACGACAGAGCCCCAGCATTTT. As protein: CASSRGTTEPQHF.

The rearrangement uses TRBV10-3 and TRBJ1-4; TRBD1 is a possible D gene (5 bases). With 4 bases removed from V and 5 bases from J, the gap between germline ends came to 11 bases. The CDR3 has 14 amino acids. Germline V gene sequence: CDR1 ENHRY, CDR2 SYGVKD. The CDR3 sequence is CAISVDRTNEKLFF. In DNA, the CDR3 is TGTGCCATCAGTGTAGACAGAACGAATGAAAAACTGTTTTTT.

This chain joins TRBV6-1 and TRBJ1-5; 7 nucleotides align to TRBD1. This CDR3 is 19 amino acids long. Germline CDR1 is MNHNS and CDR2 is SASEGT. The ends lost 0 bases at V and 0 bases at J; junction bases unmatched: 11. The CDR3 DNA sequence: TGTGCCAGCAGTGAAGCGCTTCTCGGGGACAGAAGTAGCAATCAGCCCCAGCATTTT. Encoded protein: CASSEALLGDRSSNQPQHF.

The chain recombines TRBV7-2 with TRBJ2-4, with TRBD1 matching 8 bases. This CDR3 has 15 amino acids. After removal of 5 bases from V and 8 bases from J, the junction contained 11 bases not matched to a gene. The germline V gene encodes CDR1 SGHTA and CDR2 FQGNSA. The CDR3 DNA follows: TGTGCCAGCAGCGCAGGGACAGGTTTTTTAGACATTCAGTACTTC. Amino acid sequence: CASSAGTGFLDIQYF. Based on the CDR3 plus reference TRBV7-2 and TRBJ2-4, the full variable domain is GAGVSQSPSNKVTEKGKDVELRCDPISGHTALYWYRQSLGQGLEFLIYFQGNSAPDKSGLPSDRFSAERTGGSVSTLTIQRTQQEDSAVYLCASSAGTGFLDIQYFGAGTRLSVL.

This clone has a single count. The chain uses TRBV7-9 and TRBJ2-7; no clear D gene. V lost 2 bases, J lost 1 base, and 9 bases lay in between. CDR1 is SEHNR and CDR2 is FQNEAQ in the germline V gene (reference sequence). This CDR3 region has 14 residues. CDR3 protein: CASSLMSISYEQYF. The DNA of the CDR3 is TGTGCCAGCAGCTTAATGAGCATTTCCTACGAGCAGTACTTC.

The chain recombines TRBV28 with TRBJ1-2; 7 bases are shared with TRBD1. This CDR3 region has 13 residues. V was clipped by 3 bases and J by 6 bases; unmatched bases: 4. Germline V gives CDR1 MDHEN, CDR2 SYDVKM. This CDR3 is CASSFAGGNGYTF. The CDR3 DNA reads as TGTGCCAGCAGTTTCGCAGGGGGAAATGGCTACACCTTC.

The rearrangement joins TRBV7-2 to TRBJ1-4; TRBD1 is a possible D gene (5 bases). V shed 3 bases and J shed 3 bases, with 8 bases lying between them. The CDR3 has 14 residues. In germline, CDR1 is SGHTA, CDR2 FQGNSA. CDR3 sequence (DNA): TGTGCCAGCAGCTTCCAAGGGGCTAATGAAAAACTGTTTTTT. It is translated as CASSFQGANEKLFF. The variable domain in full, with the rest retrieved from reference TRBV7-2 and TRBJ1-4, is GAGVSQSPSNKVTEKGKDVELRCDPISGHTALYWYRQSLGQGLEFLIYFQGNSAPDKSGLPSDRFSAERTGGSVSTLTIQRTQQEDSAVYLCASSFQGANEKLFFGSGTQLSVL.

The CDR3 bases are TGCGCCAGCAGCTTGGGCCCCATGCGGCAAGAGACCCAGTACTTC. Its translation: CASSLGPMRQETQYF. The chain couples TRBV5-1 to TRBJ2-5; no reliable D call. The CDR3 has 15 residues. Per the germline V gene, CDR1 is SGHRS and CDR2 is YFSETQ. The V gene lost 0 bases and the J gene lost 2 bases, with 11 bases spanning the gap.

The chain carries TRBV23-1 and TRBJ2-7; tentative D call: TRBD1 (5 bases). TRBV23-1 is flagged as an ORF with uncertain function. The V gene lost 6 bases and the J gene lost 0 bases, with 9 bases spanning the gap. The CDR3 has 13 amino acids. The CDR3 sequence: CASRLTVSYEQYF. The CDR3 DNA follows: TGCGCCAGCAGATTGACAGTCTCCTACGAGCAGTACTTC.